This paragraph reports one T cell receptor beta chain. The data are from a study of blood T cell repertoires in COVID-19. On the study more broadly: PBMCs, B-cell-depleted T cells, or T cells were the source of the cDNA or gDNA that made up the material.

Across 24 US areas, participants ranged in age from roughly 18 to 95 years. Exposed participants encountered a COVID-19 case during the 2 weeks preceding study entry. V was clipped by 4 bases and J by 3 bases, with 16 bases between them. Germline V gene sequence: CDR1 WSHSY, CDR2 SAAADI. The CDR3 loop spans 16 amino acids. Original processing methods: Amplified reference gene primers provided the basis for estimating nucleated cell counts. Data came from immunoSEQ multiplex PCR; TCRdb stores just in-frame clones and leaves some out. That table gives V, J and clone size, and the DNA gave D and trimming. The table has about 350,000 clones, about 88% seen once.

The source is a woman under 40 who had been exposed to COVID-19. The chain couples TRBV10-2 to TRBJ2-1; unclear D gene. What was sequenced was PBMCs or T cells enriched from blood (not recorded which). The CDR3: CASSAVGSVYYNEQFF. Here the CDR3 DNA reads TGCGCCAGCAGTGCGGTCGGGTCGGTCTACTACAATGAGCAGTTCTTC.